This TCR beta chain originates from a study of memory CD4+ T cells and cytomegalovirus serostatus. Assay: immunoSEQ multiplex PCR; the TCRdb copy retains only in-frame clones and omits some. The sample carries under 55,000 clones, roughly three quarters recorded once. The sort gate was single viable CD3+CD4+CD8-CD45RO+ cells for memory CD4+ T cells. Total CD4+ T cells were enriched by CD4 positive selection. V was clipped by 2 bases and J by 0 bases; unmatched bases: 12. Germline CDR1 is KGHSH and CDR2 is LQKENI. This CDR3 has 18 amino acids. This clonotype was obtained from an adult in good health and CMV-seronegative. Sample: memory CD4+ T cells from blood. The rearrangement links TRBV18 to TRBJ2-5; 7 nucleotides align to TRBD2. The CDR3 DNA is TGTGCCAGCTCACCAGGTTTTTTATCTAGCGGACACCAAGAGACCCAGTACTTC. Amino acids: CASSPGFLSSGHQETQYF.